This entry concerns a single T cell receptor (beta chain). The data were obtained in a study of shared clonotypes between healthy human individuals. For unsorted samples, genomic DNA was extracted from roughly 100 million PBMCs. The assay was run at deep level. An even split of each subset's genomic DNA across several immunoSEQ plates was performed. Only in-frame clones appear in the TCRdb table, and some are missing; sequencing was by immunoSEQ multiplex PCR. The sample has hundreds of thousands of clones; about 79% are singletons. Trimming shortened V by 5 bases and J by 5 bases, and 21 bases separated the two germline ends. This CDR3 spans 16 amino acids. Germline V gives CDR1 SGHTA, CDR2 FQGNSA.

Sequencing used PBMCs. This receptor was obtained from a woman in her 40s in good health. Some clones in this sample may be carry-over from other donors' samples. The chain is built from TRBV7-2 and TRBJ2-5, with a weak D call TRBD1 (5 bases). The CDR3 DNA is TGTGCCAGCAGCATAACCCCTGACAGCCTCGGGGAGACCCAGTACTTC. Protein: CASSITPDSLGETQYF.